This T cell receptor (beta chain) was identified in a study of shared clonotypes between healthy human individuals. Study-wide background: Each donor had three CD4 naive, three CD4 memory, two CD8 naive and one CD8 memory plate. Study results and caveats: Depth of sequencing was expected to influence donor clonotype sharing.

As for this clone: Its cognate antigen is unknown.

The table came from immunoSEQ multiplex PCR; TCRdb's copy has only in-frame clones and leaves some out. The sample has about 2.3 million clones; 90% to 95% are singletons. V lost 6 bases and J lost 4, with 19 bases in between. The CDR3 contains 15 residues. CDR1 and CDR2 from the germline V gene are MNHEY and SVGAGI. Healthy HIV-negative adults with no recent acute infections or vaccinations were recruited as donors. The chain links TRBV6-5 to TRBJ2-7; possibly TRBD1 for D (5 bases). This clonotype originated in a man younger than 35 in good health. Some clones in this sample may be carry-over from other donors' samples. The specimen was naive CD4+ T cells from PBMCs. Documented subset: CD45RA+ positively selected. CDR3 protein: CASRLRLEGVYEQYF. In DNA form, the CDR3 reads TGTGCCAGCAGGCTCCGACTCGAAGGGGTATACGAGCAGTACTTC.